The 18 T cell receptor beta chains given below trace back to one sample, sequenced in a study of beta chain features in type 1 diabetes. The investigators reverse transcribed all of the isolated RNA, so they sequenced expressed TCRB transcripts. Libraries were prepared by immunoSEQ multiplex PCR; TCRdb keeps only in-frame clonotypes and omits some of them. The table shows 810,000 or so clones, with about a sixth occurring only once. Sequencing input: naive CD4+ T cells from blood. These receptors came from a woman under 30 in good health.

Turning to this clone: Other nucleotide sequences from this sample produce the same CDR3. This sequence joins TRBV7-2 and TRBJ2-5; D ambiguous. CDR3 length equals 15 residues. CDR1 is SGHTA and CDR2 is FQGNSA in the germline V gene. V shed 1 base and J shed 0 bases, with 9 bases lying between them. CDR3 residues: CASSLGGGYQETQYF. In nucleotides, the CDR3 is TGTGCCAGCAGCTTAGGGGGTGGGTACCAAGAGACCCAGTACTTC.

CDR3 amino acids: CSARAEDTQYF. In DNA, the CDR3 is TGCAGTGCTAGAGCAGAAGATACGCAGTATTTT. The chain employs TRBV20-1 and TRBJ2-3, with no clear D. The V end lost 1 base, the J end lost 5 bases, and 4 bases lay between the germline ends. Germline lookup yields CDR1 DFQATT and CDR2 SNEGSKA (reference sequence). There are 11 residues in the CDR3.

This clone was seen a handful of times. One junction end does not reproduce the germline sequence, and a read error may be involved. This chain joins TRBV18 and TRBJ2-7; tentatively, D is TRBD2 (5 bases). The CDR3 sequence is 15 residues long. Germline CDR1 KGHSH, CDR2 LQKENI. The CDR3 sequence is CASSPSGLFSNEQYF. As DNA, the CDR3 is TGTGCCAGCTCACCATCCGGACTTTTCTCCAACGAGCAGTACTTC. The whole variable domain, filled in from reference TRBV18 and TRBJ2-7, reads NAGVMQNPRHLVRRRGQEARLRCSPMKGHSHVYWYRQLPEEGLKFMVYLQKENIIDESGMPKERFSAEFPKEGPSILRIQQVVRGDSAAYFCASSPSGLFSNEQYFGPGTRLTVT.

The chain has TRBV18 and TRBJ2-5; the match to TRBD2 covers 7 bases. Germline loops: CDR1 KGHSH, CDR2 LQKENI. CDR3 length: 15 residues. J lost 5 bases, V lost 2 bases, and 8 bases had no gene match. In DNA form, the CDR3 reads TGTGCCAGCTCACCAGTGGCGGGAGCTATGGAGACCCAGTACTTC. Protein product: CASSPVAGAMETQYF.

In its sample, this clone was seen a few times. The chain couples TRBV5-1 to TRBJ2-1; 12 bases agree with TRBD2. V trimming: 3 bases; J trimming: 2 bases; junction bases outside the gene matches: 21. Germline V gives CDR1 SGHRS, CDR2 YFSETQ. The CDR3 sequence is 22 residues long. The CDR3 reads CASSSTPLTSGRWSRAYNEQFF. CDR3 coding DNA: TGCGCCAGCAGCTCAACTCCTCTGACTAGCGGGAGATGGAGTCGGGCCTACAATGAGCAGTTCTTC.

This clone was detected a few times. V usage is TRBV29-1 and J usage is TRBJ2-7, with 15 bases lining up with TRBD2. The V segment lost 1 base and the J segment 7 bases; nucleotides outside the gene matches: 11. Germline values: CDR1 SQVTM, CDR2 ANQGSEA. There are 17 residues in the CDR3. This CDR3 is CSVEGGTSGRPRGEQYF. CDR3 nucleotides: TGCAGCGTTGAAGGGGGGACTAGCGGGAGGCCCAGAGGGGAGCAGTACTTC.

In its sample, this clone was seen a few times. The rearrangement links TRBV7-9 to TRBJ2-2, with D perhaps matching TRBD1 or TRBD2 (5 bases each). CDR3 length equals 15 residues. The V end was cut by 3 bases, the J end by 0 bases, with 8 bases between. Germline V gene sequence: CDR1 SEHNR, CDR2 FQNEAQ (reference sequence). In DNA, the CDR3 is TGTGCCAGCAGCTTGGGGGTAACGAACACCGGGGAGCTGTTTTTT. This translates into CASSLGVTNTGELFF.

J is TRBJ2-1 and V is TRBV11-2; 16 bases line up with TRBD2. Germline CDR1 reads SGHAT; CDR2 reads FQNNGV. CDR3 size: 16 residues. Trimming took 5 bases from V and 12 from J; bases not matched to a gene: 10. In DNA form, the CDR3 reads TGTGCCAGCAGCCCACTCTCGGGACTAGCGGGAGGGGGGCAGTTCTTC. This codes for CASSPLSGLAGGGQFF.

The V call is TRBV2, the J call TRBJ1-4; 7 bases match TRBD1. J gave up 11 bases and V 7 bases, and 13 bases lay outside the gene matches. The length of the CDR3 is 14 residues. The germline gives CDR1 SNHLY, CDR2 FYNNEI. The CDR3 sequence is CASTEGQWSGKLFF. The CDR3 DNA is TGTGCCAGCACGGAGGGACAGTGGTCTGGGAAACTGTTTTTT.

The chain carries TRBV5-6 and TRBJ2-7; D perhaps matches TRBD1 (6 bases). The V end lost 2 bases, the J end lost 3 bases, and 27 bases lay between the germline ends. Germline CDR1 and CDR2: SGHDT and YYEEEE. This CDR3 has 19 amino acids. CDR3 DNA sequence: TGTGCCAGCAGCTTACGAACCGGGACAAGTCTCCTCAGTTACTACGAGCAGTACTTC. It encodes CASSLRTGTSLLSYYEQYF.

V usage is TRBV14 and J usage is TRBJ2-3; D not resolved. Germline values: CDR1 SGHDN, CDR2 FVKESK. The CDR3 runs to 13 residues. Trimming stripped 1 base from V and 8 bases from J, with 10 bases between. The CDR3 sequence is CASSQGFLGTQYF. In DNA, the CDR3 is TGTGCCAGCAGCCAAGGTTTTCTTGGTACGCAGTATTTT.

A word on this clone: This same CDR3 is encoded by further DNA sequences in the sample. This chain uses TRBV28 with TRBJ2-5; D is unclear. Deletions cut 1 base from V and 1 base from J, with 7 bases between. There are 14 residues in the CDR3. Germline V lookup: CDR1 MDHEN, CDR2 SYDVKM. The CDR3 DNA sequence: TGTGCCAGCAGTTTATTAGGAAGCCAAGAGACCCAGTACTTC. Protein: CASSLLGSQETQYF.

A few counts support this clone. The sample has other DNA sequences that encode this CDR3 too. J is TRBJ2-1 and V is TRBV2; no clear D. CDR3 length equals 12 residues. V was trimmed by 4 bases and J by 4 bases, leaving 5 bases between them. Germline V gene data show CDR1 as SNHLY and CDR2 as FYNNEI. CDR3 sequence reads: CASSGQYNEQFF. CDR3 DNA sequence: TGTGCCAGCAGTGGACAATACAATGAGCAGTTCTTC.

The chain is built from TRBV19 and TRBJ2-2; TRBD1 matches 7 bases. From germline, CDR1 is LNHDA and CDR2 SQIVND (reference sequence). Unmatched junction bases numbered 9, after V lost 4 bases and J lost 4 bases. This CDR3 contains 16 residues. The CDR3 coding sequence is TGTGCCAGTAGTACCCTGACAGGGTTTGGCACCGGGGAGCTGTTTTTT. This translates into CASSTLTGFGTGELFF.

This sequence joins TRBV4-3 and TRBJ2-1, with TRBD2 matching over 9 bases. CDR1 is LGHNA and CDR2 is YSLEER in the germline V gene. This CDR3 has 17 residues. After removal of 1 base from V and 4 bases from J, the junction contained 8 bases not matched to a gene. CDR3 amino acids: CASSQVGLAGLYNEQFF. The CDR3 DNA follows: TGCGCCAGCAGCCAAGTTGGTCTAGCGGGACTTTACAATGAGCAGTTCTTC.

This clone was detected a few times. The chain links TRBV7-9 to TRBJ2-1; tentative D call: TRBD2 (5 bases). CDR1 and CDR2 (germline): SEHNR, FQNEAQ (reference sequence). Trimming left V 3 bases short and J 8 bases short, with 17 bases between. This CDR3 has 15 amino acids. The CDR3 spells CASSFGVRGSDEQFF. DNA for the CDR3: TGTGCCAGCAGCTTTGGGGTCCGCGGGTCGGATGAGCAGTTCTTC.

The CDR3 DNA follows: TGTGCCGGCTCACAGGGAGGAAGGACTGAAGCTTTCTTT. It is translated as CAGSQGGRTEAFF. The chain joins TRBV6-5 to TRBJ1-1, with D perhaps matching TRBD1 (6 bases). This CDR3 contains 13 residues. Germline values: CDR1 MNHEY, CDR2 SVGAGI. The V gene lost 11 bases and the J gene lost 5 bases, with 18 bases spanning the gap.

This clone was seen more than once but under ten times. This chain uses TRBV5-1 with TRBJ2-3, with 7 bases lining up with TRBD2. The CDR3 has 16 residues. J was trimmed by 4 bases and V by 0 bases; bases with no gene match: 8. CDR1 SGHRS and CDR2 YFSETQ come from the germline V gene. CDR3 sequence: CASSLASGKGPDTQYF. The CDR3 DNA sequence: TGCGCCAGCAGCTTGGCCAGCGGGAAGGGTCCAGATACGCAGTATTTT.